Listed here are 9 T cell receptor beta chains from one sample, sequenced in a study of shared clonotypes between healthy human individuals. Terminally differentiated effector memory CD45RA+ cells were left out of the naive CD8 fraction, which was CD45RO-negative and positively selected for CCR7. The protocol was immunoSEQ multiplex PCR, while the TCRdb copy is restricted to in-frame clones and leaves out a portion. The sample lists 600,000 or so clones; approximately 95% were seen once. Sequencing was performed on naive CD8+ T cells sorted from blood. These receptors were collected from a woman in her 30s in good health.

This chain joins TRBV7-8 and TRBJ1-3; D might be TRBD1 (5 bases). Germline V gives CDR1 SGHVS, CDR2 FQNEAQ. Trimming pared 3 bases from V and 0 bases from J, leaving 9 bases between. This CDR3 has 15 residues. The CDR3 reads CASSLGVASGNTIYF. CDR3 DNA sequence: TGTGCCAGCAGCTTGGGGGTTGCCTCTGGAAACACCATATATTTT. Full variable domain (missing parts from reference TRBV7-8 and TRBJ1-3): GAGVSQSPRYKVAKRGQDVALRCDPISGHVSLFWYQQALGQGPEFLTYFQNEAQLDKSGLPSDRFFAERPEGSVSTLKIQRTQQEDSAVYLCASSLGVASGNTIYFGEGSWLTVV.

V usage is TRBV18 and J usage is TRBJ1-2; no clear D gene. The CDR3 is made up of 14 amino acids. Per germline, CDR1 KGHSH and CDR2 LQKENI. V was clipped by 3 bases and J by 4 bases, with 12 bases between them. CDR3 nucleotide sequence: TGTGCCAGCTCACCGCCGGCCTCGTTCTATGGCTACACCTTC. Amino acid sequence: CASSPPASFYGYTF.

CDR3 sequence (DNA): TGTGCCAGCAGTTTATCAGGGGGCCCCGGGGAGACCCAGTACTTC. Protein sequence: CASSLSGGPGETQYF. The V and J genes are TRBV27 and TRBJ2-5, with 7 bases that match TRBD1. Losses at the gene ends were 0 bases for V and 5 bases for J; bases not matched to a gene: 6. The CDR3 sequence is 15 residues long. Germline V gene sequence: CDR1 MNHEY, CDR2 SMNVEV (reference sequence).

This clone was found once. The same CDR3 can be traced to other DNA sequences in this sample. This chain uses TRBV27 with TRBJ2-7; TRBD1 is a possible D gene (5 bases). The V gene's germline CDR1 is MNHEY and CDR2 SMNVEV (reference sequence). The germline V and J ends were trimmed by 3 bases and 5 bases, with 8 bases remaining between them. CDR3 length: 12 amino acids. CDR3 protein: CASSLSGNEQYF. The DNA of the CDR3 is TGTGCCAGCAGTTTGTCAGGGAACGAGCAGTACTTC.

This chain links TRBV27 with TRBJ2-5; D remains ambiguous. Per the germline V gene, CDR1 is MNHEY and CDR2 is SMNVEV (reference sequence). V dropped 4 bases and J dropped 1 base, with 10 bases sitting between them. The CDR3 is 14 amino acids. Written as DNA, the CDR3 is TGTGCCAGCAGTTACTGGCCGCCCCAAGAGACCCAGTACTTC. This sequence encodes CASSYWPPQETQYF.

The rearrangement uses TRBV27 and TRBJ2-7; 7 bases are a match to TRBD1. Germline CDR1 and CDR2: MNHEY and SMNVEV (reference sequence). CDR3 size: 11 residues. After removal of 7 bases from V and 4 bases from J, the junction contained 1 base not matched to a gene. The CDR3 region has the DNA TGTGCCAGCACAGGGGGTTACGAGCAGTACTTC. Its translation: CASTGGYEQYF.

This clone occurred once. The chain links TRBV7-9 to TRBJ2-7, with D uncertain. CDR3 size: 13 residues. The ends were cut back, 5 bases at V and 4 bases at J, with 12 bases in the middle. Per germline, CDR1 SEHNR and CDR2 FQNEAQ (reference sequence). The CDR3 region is CASSPGELYEQYF. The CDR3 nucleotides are TGTGCCAGCAGCCCGGGCGAATTATACGAGCAGTACTTC.

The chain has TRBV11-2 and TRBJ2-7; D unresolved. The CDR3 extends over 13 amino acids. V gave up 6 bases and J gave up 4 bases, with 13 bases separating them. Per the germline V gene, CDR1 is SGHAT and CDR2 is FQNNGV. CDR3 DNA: TGTGCCAGCAGTAGGGCTGTACTATACGAGCAGTACTTC. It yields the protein CASSRAVLYEQYF.

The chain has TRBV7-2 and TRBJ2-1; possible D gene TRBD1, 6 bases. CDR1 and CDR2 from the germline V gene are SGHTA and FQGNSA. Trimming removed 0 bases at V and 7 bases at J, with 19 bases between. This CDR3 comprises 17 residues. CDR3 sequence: CASSLALQPQRGNEQFF. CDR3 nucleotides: TGTGCCAGCAGCTTAGCGCTCCAGCCTCAGAGGGGGAATGAGCAGTTCTTC.